These T cell receptor beta chains were read from a single sample in a study of blood T cell repertoires in COVID-19. Profiling relied on immunoSEQ multiplex PCR, and the TCRdb table lists in-frame clones only, not all of them. The sample shows 230,000 or so clones, 85% to 90% of them seen only once. The sequenced sample was peripheral blood. The receptors originated from a woman aged 55-75 years with COVID-19, enrolled during active disease. Each CDR3 is given without its conserved first and last residue. Some rows have no size entry. The others give once, few or many, or a class for an expanded clone.

TRBV2,.,ASRRDSDRGTQY
TRBV19,.,ASSITPGQGATRSPLH
TRBV20-1,.,SAQGDLEAF
TRBV5-4,.,ASSSVRTGRMNTEAF
TRBV5-1,.,ASSLEPSGNTDTQY
TRBV5-4,.,ASSWGRYDTGELF
TRBV19,.,ASSKQGASYNEQF
TRBV5-8,.,ASGRTSGGYTQY
TRBV7-2,.,ASSVRLASGELF
TRBV5-1,.,ASSATSGGVDEQF
TRBV10-3,.,AISDRALSYGYT
TRBV18,once,ASSRRFGITEAF
TRBV7-6,.,ASSLGTSGGGDTQY
TRBV10-3,.,AINEGADAGYT
TRBV10-3,.,AISVGRGDGYT
TRBV3-1/TRBV3-2,.,ASSQPRHSGDEKLF
TRBV6-5,.,ASAWTGRDQPQH
TRBV19,.,ASSGTHNTGELF
TRBV3-1/TRBV3-2,.,ASSPVERRGGINEQF
TRBV25-1,once,ASSREVGNTGELF
TRBV5-1,.,ASSLVTSNYGYT
TRBV18,.,ASSPTRGAGNTIY
TRBV20-1,.,SARGTGELF
TRBV19,.,ASSPQWDRGRQPQH
TRBV6-2/TRBV6-3,once,ASSYSLLVNYGYT
TRBV6-2/TRBV6-3,.,ASTPGGNTGELF
TRBV4-3,few,ASSQAWEYGYT
TRBV4-3,.,ASSQDAAGSGYGYT
TRBV3-1/TRBV3-2,few,ASSQILRGTTEAF
TRBV7-2,.,VSSLDRDEAF
TRBV27,.,ASSSPGLLYNEQF
TRBV7-2,.,ASSFSMGGGEAF
TRBV7-6,.,ASSLEQFFSYNEQF
TRBV28,.,ASSRDLTRINTQY
TRBV29-1,.,SAGGGGSYEQY
TRBV5-4,.,ASSLARGNSPLH
TRBV7-2,.,ASSSTVRVNTEAF
TRBV7-3,.,ASSLEGSSGQETQY
TRBV5-1,.,ASSSPGGQETQY
TRBV9,.,ASSSKTGQSNTGELF
TRBV15,.,ATSRGGSDRGPLRGYGYT
TRBV7-8,.,ASSQNFGTGGVSNQPQH
TRBV30,.,AWSATPRNTQY
TRBV7-2,.,ASSLRVLDGYT
TRBV29-1,once,SVGPGQAPDTQY